This T cell receptor beta chain was documented in a study of blood T cell repertoires in COVID-19. Study at large: T cells, B-cell-depleted T cells, or PBMCs supplied cDNA or gDNA.

TCRdb's table, derived via immunoSEQ multiplex PCR, lists solely in-frame clones and lacks some. This sample yields 55,000 to 85,000 clones, of which more than 60% are seen a single time; around 20% belongs to the top ten. Trimming stripped 0 bases from V and 4 bases from J, with 9 bases between. The CDR3 loop spans 13 amino acids. Germline V gene sequence: CDR1 GTSNPN, CDR2 SVGIG (reference sequence). The source material was peripheral blood. The sequence was collected from a man in his sixties with acute or convalescent COVID-19. This chain uses TRBV30 with TRBJ1-2; D gene uncertain. CDR3 protein: CAWSVETTYGYTF. As DNA, the CDR3 is TGTGCCTGGAGTGTGGAGACCACCTATGGCTACACCTTC.